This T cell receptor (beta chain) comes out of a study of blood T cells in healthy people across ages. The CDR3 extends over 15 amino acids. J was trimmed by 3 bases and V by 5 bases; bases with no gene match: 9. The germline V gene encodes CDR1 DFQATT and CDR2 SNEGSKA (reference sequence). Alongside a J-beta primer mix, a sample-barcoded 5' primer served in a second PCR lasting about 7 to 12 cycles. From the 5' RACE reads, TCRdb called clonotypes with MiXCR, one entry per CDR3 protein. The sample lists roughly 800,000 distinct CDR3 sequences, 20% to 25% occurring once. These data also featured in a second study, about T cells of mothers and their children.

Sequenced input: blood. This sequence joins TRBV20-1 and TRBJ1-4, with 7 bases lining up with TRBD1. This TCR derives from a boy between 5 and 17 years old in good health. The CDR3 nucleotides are TGCAGTGCTTCAATCCAGGGGGTCCCTAATGAAAAACTGTTTTTT. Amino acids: CSASIQGVPNEKLFF.